This TCR beta chain was profiled in a study of a mutant IDH1 vaccine in newly diagnosed glioma. Overall study: Of treated patients, approximately 60% were men and about 38% women, averaging roughly 40 years.

V lost 6 bases and J lost 5, with 13 bases in between. From germline, CDR1 is MNHNY and CDR2 SVGAGI (reference sequence). CDR3 size: 13 residues. As regards this clone: No antigen is known for it.

Data came from immunoSEQ multiplex PCR; TCRdb stores just in-frame clones and leaves some out. The sample has 25,000 to 30,000 clones; around 80% are singletons. Time point indicated: week 23, last vaccination. Every vaccine dose comprised 300 ug of mutant IDH1 20-mer peptide plus topical imiquimod. This rearrangement joins TRBV6-6 to TRBJ2-5; D could derive from TRBD1 or TRBD2 (6 bases each). The sequenced sample was PBMCs, obtained from a glioma patient whose treatment included an IDH1 peptide vaccine. The clonotype was recovered from a woman aged 25 to 39 with glioma. This CDR3 reads CASRGGGEETQYF. The CDR3 nucleotides are TGTGCCAGCAGGGGGGGCGGGGAGGAGACCCAGTACTTC.